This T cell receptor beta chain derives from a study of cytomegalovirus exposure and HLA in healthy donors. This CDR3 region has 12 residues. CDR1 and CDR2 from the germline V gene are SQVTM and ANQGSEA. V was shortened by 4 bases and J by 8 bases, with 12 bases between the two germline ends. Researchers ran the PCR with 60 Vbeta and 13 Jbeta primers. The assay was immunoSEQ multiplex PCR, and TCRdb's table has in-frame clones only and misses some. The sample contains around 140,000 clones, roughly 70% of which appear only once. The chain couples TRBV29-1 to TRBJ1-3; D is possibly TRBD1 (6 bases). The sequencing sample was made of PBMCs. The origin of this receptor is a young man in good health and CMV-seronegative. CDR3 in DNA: TGCAGCGTTGGAGGGAACAGGGACACCATATATTTT. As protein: CSVGGNRDTIYF.